The source of this T cell receptor (beta chain) is a study of T cell responses to AZD1222 COVID-19 vaccine. Background on the study: Second doses were pooled across both intervals (about 4 or about 12 weeks).

Measured with immunoSEQ multiplex PCR; TCRdb has only the in-frame clones, and not every one. Here the sample spans roughly 100,000 clones, roughly 87% being singletons. Study-wide points: Spike was spanned by vaccine-associated CD4 TCRs, with dominance at 160-218 and 743-854. Baseline antibody screening turned up just a handful of seropositive AZD1222 recipients. Two AZD1222 administrations were followed by greater Spike-specific TCR breadth and depth.

Germline values: CDR1 LGHNT, CDR2 FRNRAP. This CDR3 region has 16 residues. The J segment lost 2 bases and the V segment lost 0 bases, leaving 2 bases of the junction unmatched. This clone was counted a single time. Its antigen is unidentified. This TCR derives from an adult in good health. The chain combines TRBV12-5 with TRBJ1-1; TRBD1 aligns across 11 bases. Material: peripheral blood, obtained on day 0 of AZD1222 vaccination. The CDR3 region is CASGLVGTGGNTEAFF. In DNA form, the CDR3 reads TGTGCTAGTGGTTTGGTCGGGACAGGGGGAAACACTGAAGCTTTCTTT.